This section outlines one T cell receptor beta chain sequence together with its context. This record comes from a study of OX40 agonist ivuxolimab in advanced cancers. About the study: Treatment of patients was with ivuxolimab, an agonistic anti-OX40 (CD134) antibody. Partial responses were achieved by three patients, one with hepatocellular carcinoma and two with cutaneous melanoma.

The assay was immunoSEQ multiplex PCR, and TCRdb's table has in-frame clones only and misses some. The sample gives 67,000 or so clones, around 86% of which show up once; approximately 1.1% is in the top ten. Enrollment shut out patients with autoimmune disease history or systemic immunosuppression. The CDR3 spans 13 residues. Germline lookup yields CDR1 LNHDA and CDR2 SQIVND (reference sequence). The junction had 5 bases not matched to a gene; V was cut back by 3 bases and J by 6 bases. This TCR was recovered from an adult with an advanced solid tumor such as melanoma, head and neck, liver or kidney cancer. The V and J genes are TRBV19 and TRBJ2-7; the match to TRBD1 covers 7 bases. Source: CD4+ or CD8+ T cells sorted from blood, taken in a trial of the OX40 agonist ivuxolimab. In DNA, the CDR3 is TGTGCCAGTAGTATTAACAGGGGCCGCGAGCAGTACTTC. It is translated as CASSINRGREQYF. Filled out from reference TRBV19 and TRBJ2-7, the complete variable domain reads DGGITQSPKYLFRKEGQNVTLSCEQNLNHDAMYWYRQDPGQGLRLIYYSQIVNDFQKGDIAEGYSVSREKKESFPLTVTSAQKNPTAFYLCASSINRGREQYFGPGTRLTVT.